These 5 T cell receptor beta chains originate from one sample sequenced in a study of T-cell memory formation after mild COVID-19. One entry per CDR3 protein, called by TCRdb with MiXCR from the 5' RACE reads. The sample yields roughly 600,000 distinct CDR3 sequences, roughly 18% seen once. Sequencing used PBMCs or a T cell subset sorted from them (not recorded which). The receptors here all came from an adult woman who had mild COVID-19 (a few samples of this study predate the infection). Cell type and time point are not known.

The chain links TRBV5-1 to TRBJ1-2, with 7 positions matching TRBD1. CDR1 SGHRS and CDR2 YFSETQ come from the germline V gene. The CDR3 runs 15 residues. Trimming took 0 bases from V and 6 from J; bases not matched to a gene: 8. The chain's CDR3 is CASSLGLDREDGYTF. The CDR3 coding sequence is TGCGCCAGCAGCTTGGGACTTGACAGGGAGGATGGCTACACCTTC.

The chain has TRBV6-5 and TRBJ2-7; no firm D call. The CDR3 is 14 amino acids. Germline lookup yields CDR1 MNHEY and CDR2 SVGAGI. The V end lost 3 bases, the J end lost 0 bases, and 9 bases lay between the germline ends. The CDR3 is CASSYIGNSYEQYF. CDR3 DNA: TGTGCCAGCAGTTATATAGGGAACTCCTACGAGCAGTACTTC.

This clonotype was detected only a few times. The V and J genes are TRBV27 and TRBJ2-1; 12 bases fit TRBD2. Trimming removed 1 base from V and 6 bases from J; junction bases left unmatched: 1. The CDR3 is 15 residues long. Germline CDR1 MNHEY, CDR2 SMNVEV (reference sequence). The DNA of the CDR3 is TGTGCCAGCAGTTTATTACTAGCGGGAGGCAATGAGCAGTTCTTC. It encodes CASSLLLAGGNEQFF.

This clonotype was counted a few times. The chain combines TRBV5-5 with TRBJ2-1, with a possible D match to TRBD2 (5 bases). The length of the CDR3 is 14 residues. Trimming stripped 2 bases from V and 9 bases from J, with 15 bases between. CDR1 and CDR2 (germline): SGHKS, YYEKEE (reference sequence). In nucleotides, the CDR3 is TGTGCCAGCAGCTTTGGGAGCGTTCAGGTTGAGCAGTTCTTC. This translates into CASSFGSVQVEQFF.

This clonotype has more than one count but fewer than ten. CDR3 bases: TGTGCCAGCAGTTACGGGACTCCGAACACCGGGGAGCTGTTTTTT. It is translated as CASSYGTPNTGELFF. The rearrangement joins TRBV6-5 to TRBJ2-2, with D possibly TRBD2 on 6 matching bases. V lost 2 bases and J 0 bases, leaving 7 bases between the germline ends. The CDR3 contains 15 residues. Germline assignment: CDR1 MNHEY and CDR2 SVGAGI.